This record concerns one TCR beta chain sequence. As yet, its antigen is unknown. From the 5' RACE reads, TCRdb called clonotypes with MiXCR, one entry per CDR3 protein. Of 400,000 or so distinct CDR3 sequences listed, 15% to 25% are singletons. The CDR3 sequence is 13 residues long. Trimming removed 7 bases at V and 8 bases at J, with 17 bases between. These data originate in a study of T-cell memory formation after mild COVID-19. Whole-study results and caveats: Largely, contracting CD4+ clones fell within CM and EM, and contracting CD8+ clones within EMRA. Pre-infection memory held some responding clones, suggesting pre-existing cross-reactive T cells responded. A balance of CD4 and CD8 characterized clones contracting day 15 to 85, whereas later expanders leaned CD4+.

The chain combines TRBV12-3 or TRBV12-4 with TRBJ1-1; D gene unclear. The sequence derives from an adult woman who had mild COVID-19 (a few samples of this study predate the infection). Cell type and time point are not known. The sequencing input was PBMCs or a T cell subset sorted from them (not recorded which). CDR3: CASKTFTNGEAFF. In nucleotides, the CDR3 is TGTGCCAGCAAAACTTTCACGAACGGAGAAGCTTTCTTT.